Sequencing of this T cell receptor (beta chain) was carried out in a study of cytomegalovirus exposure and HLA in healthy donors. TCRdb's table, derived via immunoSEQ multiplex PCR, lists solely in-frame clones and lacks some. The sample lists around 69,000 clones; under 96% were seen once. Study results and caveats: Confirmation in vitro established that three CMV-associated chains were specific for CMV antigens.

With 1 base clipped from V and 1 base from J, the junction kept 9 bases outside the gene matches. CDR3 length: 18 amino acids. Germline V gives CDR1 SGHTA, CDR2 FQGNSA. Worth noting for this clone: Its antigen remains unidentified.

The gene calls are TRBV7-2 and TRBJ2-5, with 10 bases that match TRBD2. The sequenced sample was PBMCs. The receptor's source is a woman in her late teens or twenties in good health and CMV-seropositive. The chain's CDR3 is CASSLGRPSGRSQETQYF. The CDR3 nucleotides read TGTGCCAGCAGCTTAGGCCGGCCTAGCGGGAGATCCCAAGAGACCCAGTACTTC.